The source of this TCR beta chain is a study of shared clonotypes between healthy human individuals. Germline CDR1 MGHDK, CDR2 SYGVNS. CDR3 size: 13 residues. V lost 2 bases, J lost 6 bases, and 11 bases lay in between. Roughly 210 ng DNA, tens of thousands of T cell genomes, went into each sorted-subset replicate PCR. Assay used: immunoSEQ multiplex PCR; TCRdb lists only in-frame clones, some missing. In the table there are approximately 2.1 million clones, approximately 95% of which are singletons. The specimen sequenced was naive CD4+ T cells from PBMCs. Subset reported: CD45RA+ positively selected. The clonotype originates from a man younger than 30 in good health. Some clones in this sample may be carry-over from other donors' samples. This rearrangement joins TRBV25-1 to TRBJ2-7; D possibly matches TRBD1 or TRBD2 (5 bases each). CDR3 protein: CASSEQGAGEQYF. The DNA for the CDR3 is TGTGCCAGCAGTGAACAGGGCGCGGGCGAGCAGTACTTC.